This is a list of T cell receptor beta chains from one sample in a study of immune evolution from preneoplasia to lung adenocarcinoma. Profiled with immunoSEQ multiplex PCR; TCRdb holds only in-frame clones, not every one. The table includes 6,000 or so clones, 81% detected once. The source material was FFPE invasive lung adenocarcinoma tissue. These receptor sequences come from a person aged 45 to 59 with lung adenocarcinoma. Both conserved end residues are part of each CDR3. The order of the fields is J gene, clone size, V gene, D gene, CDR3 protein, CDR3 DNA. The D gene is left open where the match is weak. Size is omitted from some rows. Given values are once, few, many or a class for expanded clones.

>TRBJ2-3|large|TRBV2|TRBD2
CASSDLAGVVQYF
TGTGCCAGCAGTGATCTAGCGGGGGTGGTGCAGTATTTT
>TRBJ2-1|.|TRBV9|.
CASSVAPMNNEQFF
TGTGCCAGCAGCGTAGCCCCAATGAACAATGAGCAGTTCTTC
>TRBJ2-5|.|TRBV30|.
CAWITAEETQYF
TGTGCCTGGATAACAGCCGAGGAGACCCAGTACTTC
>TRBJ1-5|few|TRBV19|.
CASSGENQPQHF
TGTGCCAGTAGTGGGGAGAATCAGCCCCAGCATTTT
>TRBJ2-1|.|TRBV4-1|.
CASSQVTQGTRGNNEQFF
TGCGCCAGCAGCCAAGTAACCCAGGGCACCCGAGGTAACAATGAGCAGTTCTTC
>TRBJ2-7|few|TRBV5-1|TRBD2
CASSLASGKAYEQYF
TGCGCCAGCAGCTTGGCCAGCGGGAAGGCCTACGAGCAGTACTTC
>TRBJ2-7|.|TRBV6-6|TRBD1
CASSRDSNYEQYF
TGTGCCAGCAGCCGGGACAGTAACTACGAGCAGTACTTC
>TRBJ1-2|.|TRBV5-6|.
CASSLARDGVSPYGYTF
TGTGCCAGCAGCTTGGCCCGGGACGGCGTATCTCCTTATGGCTACACCTTC
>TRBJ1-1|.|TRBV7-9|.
CASSGHGAPEAFF
TGTGCCAGCAGCGGCCATGGGGCCCCTGAAGCTTTCTTT
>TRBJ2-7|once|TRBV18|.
CASSPWDGPYEQYF
TGTGCCAGCTCACCATGGGACGGCCCATACGAGCAGTACTTC
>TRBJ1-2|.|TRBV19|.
CASSTPGRAYGYTF
TGTGCCAGTAGTACCCCGGGTAGGGCCTATGGCTACACCTTC